This record covers a single T cell receptor (beta chain). Possible read error: a much larger clone is one base away. It is likely a read error, because the conserved phenylalanine at the end of the CDR3 is missing. V was cut by 5 bases and J by 5 bases, with 15 bases left in between. The CDR3 is made up of 14 amino acids. The germline CDR1 and CDR2 sequences are SGHTA and FQGNSA. This sample is part of a study of T cells in Graves' hyperthyroidism and ophthalmopathy. Amplified TCR beta CDR3 regions derived from RNA transcripts. Using the HTBI primer set, a first-round RT-PCR was run on the TCR CDR3. TCRdb redid the calling of the multiplex PCR reads with MiXCR, one entry per CDR3 protein. This sample yields hundreds of thousands of distinct CDR3 sequences, of which roughly 40% are seen a single time; 7.5% to 9.5% belongs to the top ten. The hyperthyroidism patients had all been newly diagnosed, and their disease duration was under 2 months. Their ages ranged from 18 to 65 years. It was uncontrolled infection, other autoimmune disease, pregnancy or lactation that excluded patients. The diagnoses drew upon clinical symptoms, serum thyroxine and TRAb, thyroid ultrasound and orbital computed tomography.

The receptor comes from a man aged 18-30 years with Graves' hyperthyroidism. The V and J genes are TRBV7-2 and TRBJ1-1; D perhaps matches TRBD1 (5 bases). Material for sequencing was blood. CDR3 DNA sequence: TGTGCCAGCAGCACAAGGACAACACGAACTGAAGCTTTCCTT. It is translated as CASSTRTTRTEAFL.